A single sample is the source of the 13 T cell receptor beta chains below, sequenced in a study of blood T cell repertoires in COVID-19. The protocol was immunoSEQ multiplex PCR, while the TCRdb copy is restricted to in-frame clones and leaves out a portion. The sample lists some 220,000 clones; roughly 80% were seen once. Specimen: peripheral blood. These TCRs come from a woman in her fifties or sixties who had recovered from COVID-19.

The chain is built from TRBV24-1 and TRBJ1-5; D gene ambiguous. The CDR3 covers 11 residues. The V and J ends lost 9 bases and 5 bases respectively, with 7 bases between them. The germline gives CDR1 KGHDR, CDR2 SFDVKD. This CDR3 is CATEVYQPQHF. The CDR3 DNA follows: TGTGCCACCGAGGTATATCAGCCCCAGCATTTT.

The chain has TRBV9 and TRBJ2-1, with D possibly being TRBD2 (7 bases). V was cut by 3 bases and J by 9 bases, with 22 bases left in between. Germline V gives CDR1 SGDLS, CDR2 YYNGEE. The CDR3 length is 16 residues. The CDR3 region has the DNA TGTGCCAGCAGCGCTGAGGGGGGGCCAGGGCGTACTGAGCAGTTCTTC. As protein: CASSAEGGPGRTEQFF.

The chain links TRBV2 to TRBJ1-6, with TRBD1 matching over 7 bases. Germline V CDR1 and CDR2: SNHLY, FYNNEI. V shed 8 bases, J shed 8 bases, and the junction held 12 bases outside the gene matches. CDR3 size: 15 residues. The CDR3 nucleotides read TGTGCCAGCTCGGGACAGCATGTCACGTATTCACCCCTCCACTTT. Amino acids: CASSGQHVTYSPLHF.

V gene TRBV5-1 combines with J gene TRBJ2-1, with 9 bases fitting TRBD1. V dropped 0 bases and J dropped 6; count of bases not matched to a gene: 4. Germline lookup yields CDR1 SGHRS and CDR2 YFSETQ. The CDR3 runs 15 residues. CDR3 in amino acids: CASSLEGQGVNEQFF. The CDR3 bases are TGCGCCAGCAGCTTGGAGGGACAGGGTGTCAATGAGCAGTTCTTC.

The chain joins TRBV7-6 to TRBJ2-3; TRBD2 aligns across 9 bases. The CDR3 runs 21 residues. V was pared by 6 bases and J by 1 base, with 23 bases of the junction left unmatched. Germline V gene data show CDR1 as SGHVS and CDR2 as FNYEAQ. CDR3 in DNA: TGTGCCAGCAGTCACATCCGGGTGGGGGGTCGACTAGCGGCCCGCACAGATACGCAGTATTTT. This codes for CASSHIRVGGRLAARTDTQYF. Looking up the rest from reference TRBV7-6 and TRBJ2-3 gives the full variable domain: GAGVSQSPRYKVTKRGQDVALRCDPISGHVSLYWYRQALGQGPEFLTYFNYEAQQDKSGLPNDRFSAERPEGSISTLTIQRTEQRDSAMYRCASSHIRVGGRLAARTDTQYFGPGTRLTVL.

The chain joins TRBV4-1 to TRBJ2-7; TRBD1 agrees at 8 bases. V lost 0 bases to trimming and J lost 4 bases; unmatched junction nucleotides: 5. Germline V gene data show CDR1 as MGHRA and CDR2 as YSYEKL. The CDR3 spans 15 residues. The CDR3 DNA reads as TGCGCCAGCAGCCAAGAAGGGACAGGTTATTACGAGCAGTACTTC. Amino acids: CASSQEGTGYYEQYF.

The J gene is TRBJ1-1, the V gene TRBV29-1; D might be TRBD1 (6 bases). The CDR3 length is 13 residues. The germline gives CDR1 SQVTM, CDR2 ANQGSEA. Trimming took off 7 bases at V and 8 bases at J, with 20 bases between the two ends. In DNA, the CDR3 is TGCAGCGCCTTTCGACAGGCTATGACGGAAGCTTTCTTT. This translates into CSAFRQAMTEAFF.

This clone has just one count. The gene calls are TRBV7-9 and TRBJ1-1; 7 bases map to TRBD1. The CDR3 has 14 residues. J lost 5 bases, V lost 4 bases, and 7 bases had no gene match. Germline-derived CDR1 and CDR2 are SEHNR and FQNEAQ (reference sequence). The CDR3 spells CASSYRGFRTEAFF. In DNA, the CDR3 is TGTGCCAGCAGCTACAGGGGATTCAGGACTGAAGCTTTCTTT.

The rearrangement uses TRBV5-1 and TRBJ2-5, with 7 bases fitting TRBD1. The CDR3 is 14 residues long. The V gene's germline CDR1 is SGHRS and CDR2 YFSETQ. V dropped 0 bases and J dropped 5; count of bases not matched to a gene: 4. CDR3 loop: CASSLGEGAETQYF. Here the CDR3 DNA reads TGCGCCAGCAGCTTGGGAGAGGGGGCCGAGACCCAGTACTTC.

This chain uses TRBV18 with TRBJ1-3, with 7 bases that match TRBD1. The germline V gene encodes CDR1 KGHSH and CDR2 LQKENI. The CDR3 runs 16 residues. The junction had 6 bases not matched to a gene; V was cut back by 2 bases and J by 2 bases. In nucleotides, the CDR3 is TGTGCCAGCTCACCAAACTCGCAGGGGGCTGGAAACACCATATATTTT. Its translation is CASSPNSQGAGNTIYF.

V gene TRBV11-3 combines with J gene TRBJ2-1; TRBD2 matches 9 bases. Germline-derived CDR1 and CDR2 are SGHNT and YENEEA. Trimming cost V 1 base and J 4 bases; bases outside gene matches: 2. The CDR3 has 15 residues. This chain's CDR3 is CASSLGGGEYNEQFF. CDR3 nucleotide sequence: TGTGCCAGCAGCTTAGGCGGGGGGGAATACAATGAGCAGTTCTTC.

The chain joins TRBV7-9 to TRBJ2-1, with 7 nucleotides matching TRBD1. Losses at the gene ends were 6 bases for V and 4 bases for J; bases not matched to a gene: 9. Germline-derived CDR1 and CDR2 are SEHNR and FQNEAQ (reference sequence). The CDR3 is made up of 15 amino acids. The CDR3 reads CASRLDRVGYNEQFF. Written as DNA, the CDR3 is TGTGCCAGCAGACTAGACAGGGTGGGATACAATGAGCAGTTCTTC. Supplemented by reference TRBV7-9 and TRBJ2-1, the full variable domain reads DTGVSQNPRHKITKRGQNVTFRCDPISEHNRLYWYRQTLGQGPEFLTYFQNEAQLEKSRLLSDRFSAERPKGSFSTLEIQRTEQGDSAMYLCASRLDRVGYNEQFFGPGTRLTVL.

The count of this clone is one. The J gene is TRBJ2-3, the V gene TRBV7-2; TRBD2 is a possible D gene (5 bases). Per the germline V gene, CDR1 is SGHTA and CDR2 is FQGNSA. V lost 5 bases and J 3 bases, leaving 9 bases between the germline ends. The CDR3 is 13 residues long. The CDR3 DNA reads as TGTGCCAGCAGCCCCGAGCGGACAGATACGCAGTATTTT. Amino acid sequence: CASSPERTDTQYF.